This entry lists 18 T cell receptor beta chains sequenced from one sample in a study of CD8 T cells in ankylosing spondylitis (dated by TCRdb to 2016 to 2017). The library was obtained by 5' RACE. The run used an Illumina HiSeq 2500. TCRdb reworked the public reads: Q25 trimming with fastp, MiXCR clone assembly, productive beta chains retained. Duplicate CDR3 protein sequences are folded into a single record with the most common DNA and genes. The sample table contains 180,000 or so distinct CDR3 sequences; only one count was recorded for around 10% of them. Roughly 28% of the sample comes from the top ten. Sequencing was carried out using blood, either unsorted or a sorted T cell fraction (not recorded which). Receptors originate from a male donor with ankylosing spondylitis or in good health (not recorded which).

The chain links TRBV9 to TRBJ2-3; D perhaps matches TRBD2 (5 bases). Germline CDR1 SGDLS, CDR2 YYNGEE. V lost 7 bases and J lost 2, with 14 bases in between. This CDR3 comprises 14 residues. In DNA form, the CDR3 reads TGTGCCAGCGGACGGGGAGACCCCACAGATACGCAGTATTTT. It yields the protein CASGRGDPTDTQYF.

This clonotype has a count of ten or more. The gene calls are TRBV12-3 or TRBV12-4 and TRBJ2-7, with D uncertain. V was trimmed by 3 bases and J by 7 bases, leaving 13 bases between them. The CDR3 extends over 13 amino acids. The CDR3, as DNA: TGTGCCAGCAGTTTTCGTTCCGCCTCAGAGCAGTACTTC. Amino acids: CASSFRSASEQYF.

The table lists this clonotype with many counts. The CDR3 DNA is TGTGCCAGCAGCCTAAACAGGGAAAGCCGGGAGACCCAGTACTTC. Amino acid sequence: CASSLNRESRETQYF. This sequence joins TRBV12-3 or TRBV12-4 and TRBJ2-5, with D perhaps TRBD1 (6 bases). V was cut by 6 bases and J by 5 bases, with 19 bases left in between. This CDR3 is 15 amino acids long.

With respect to this clonotype: This could be a read error, since a much larger clone is one nucleotide away. The chain links TRBV6-5 to TRBJ2-5; 7 bases line up with TRBD2. This CDR3 region has 16 residues. Germline V gene lookup returns CDR1 MNHEY and CDR2 SVGAGI. CDR3 sequence: CATSYNGGNPKETQYF. As DNA, the CDR3 is TGTGCCACCAGTTACAACGGGGGGAACCCTAAAGAGACCCAGTACTTC.

This clonotype showed up just a few times. The chain recombines TRBV6-5 with TRBJ1-1; D call uncertain. CDR3 size: 14 residues. The V and J ends lost 2 bases and 8 bases respectively, with 15 bases between them. Germline V CDR1 and CDR2: MNHEY, SVGAGI. CDR3 sequence (DNA): TGTGCCAGCAGTTACACTCCCCAGCAGACCGAAGCTTTCTTT. Its translation is CASSYTPQQTEAFF.

This clonotype was seen many times. The chain joins TRBV20-1 to TRBJ2-1, with 12 positions matching TRBD2. The CDR3 has 15 residues. Germline V gene data show CDR1 as DFQATT and CDR2 as SNEGSKA (reference sequence). J lost 4 bases, V lost 2 bases, and 3 bases had no gene match. This chain's CDR3 is CSARPTSGGYNEQFF. The CDR3 DNA reads as TGCAGTGCTAGACCTACTAGCGGGGGGTACAATGAGCAGTTCTTC.

This clonotype was found many times. J is TRBJ2-1 and V is TRBV28, with D possibly being TRBD1 or TRBD2 (5 bases each). This CDR3 has 15 amino acids. V was pared by 6 bases and J by 7 bases, with 19 bases between. Germline-derived CDR1 and CDR2 are MDHEN and SYDVKM. CDR3 residues: CASRPPLGVVNEQFF. Written as DNA, the CDR3 is TGTGCCAGCAGACCACCCTTGGGGGTGGTAAATGAGCAGTTCTTC.

This clonotype was detected many times. The rearrangement joins TRBV3-1 to TRBJ2-4; D is undetermined. The V end was cut by 2 bases, the J end by 9 bases, with 17 bases between. The germline V gene has CDR1 LGHDT and CDR2 YNNKEL (reference sequence). The CDR3 extends over 15 amino acids. Written as DNA, the CDR3 is TGTGCCAGCAGCCAACAATCTCTCCGGACGGCCATTCAGTACTTC. The encoded protein is CASSQQSLRTAIQYF.

About this clonotype: A much larger clone lies a single base off, so this may be a read error. The V call is TRBV20-1, the J call TRBJ2-1; perhaps TRBD2 as D (6 bases). V was clipped by 6 bases and J by 12 bases, with 15 bases between them. The CDR3 consists of 11 residues. Looked up from germline, CDR1 is DFQATT and CDR2 is SNEGSKA (reference sequence). Here the CDR3 DNA reads TGCAGTGCCCCTTGGGGGGATGGGCAGTTCTTC. As protein: CSAPWGDGQFF.

This clonotype was observed at least ten times. CDR3 residues: CASSEWGGLAYNEQFF. CDR3 bases: TGTGCCAGCAGTGAATGGGGGGGGCTTGCCTACAATGAGCAGTTCTTC. V usage is TRBV25-1 and J usage is TRBJ2-1, with TRBD2 as a possible D gene (7 bases). V was clipped by 1 base and J by 2 bases, with 12 bases between them. CDR3 size: 16 residues. Germline assignment: CDR1 MGHDK and CDR2 SYGVNS. Full variable domain (missing parts from reference TRBV25-1 and TRBJ2-1): EADIYQTPRYLVIGTGKKITLECSQTMGHDKMYWYQQDPGMELHLIHYSYGVNSTEKGDLSSESTVSRIRTEHFPLTLESARPSHTSQYLCASSEWGGLAYNEQFFGPGTRLTVL.

This clonotype has a count of ten or more. The gene calls are TRBV3-1 and TRBJ2-7; TRBD2 agrees at 8 bases. Looked up from germline, CDR1 is LGHDT and CDR2 is YNNKEL (reference sequence). V was clipped by 6 bases and J by 6 bases; unmatched bases: 7. The CDR3 has 13 residues. The CDR3 reads CASRGLAIGEQYF. DNA of the CDR3: TGTGCCAGCAGAGGACTAGCTATTGGCGAGCAGTACTTC.

This clonotype came up many times. The chain joins TRBV7-9 to TRBJ1-1, with D unclear. The germline V and J ends were trimmed by 6 bases and 1 base, with 6 bases remaining between them. The CDR3 contains 12 residues. The germline V gene encodes CDR1 SEHNR and CDR2 FQNEAQ (reference sequence). CDR3 nucleotides: TGTGCCAGCAGGTGGGGGAACACTGAAGCTTTCTTT. It specifies CASRWGNTEAFF.

V is TRBV11-2 and J is TRBJ2-3; 7 bases agree with TRBD2. Germline loops: CDR1 SGHAT, CDR2 FQNNGV. CDR3 length: 16 residues. V shed 1 base, J shed 6 bases, and the junction held 10 bases outside the gene matches. CDR3 amino acids: CASSLGTRGAVDTQYF. In DNA form, the CDR3 reads TGTGCCAGCAGCTTAGGGACTAGAGGTGCGGTGGATACGCAGTATTTT.

This clonotype has a count of ten or more. The chain joins TRBV29-1 to TRBJ2-1; tentatively, D is TRBD1 (6 bases). V shed 2 bases and J shed 5 bases, with 19 bases lying between them. The germline CDR1 and CDR2 sequences are SQVTM and ANQGSEA. The CDR3 length is 16 residues. The CDR3 sequence: CSVESSDQWTDNEQFF. In nucleotides, the CDR3 is TGCAGCGTTGAAAGCTCTGATCAATGGACAGACAATGAGCAGTTCTTC.

The gene calls are TRBV29-1 and TRBJ2-7; D not resolved. Per the germline V gene, CDR1 is SQVTM and CDR2 is ANQGSEA. The CDR3 loop spans 10 amino acids. V gave up 7 bases and J gave up 8 bases, with 12 bases separating them. As DNA, the CDR3 is TGCAGCGCCCTGACGGCTCAGCAGTACTTC. Protein: CSALTAQQYF.

The J gene is TRBJ2-1, the V gene TRBV7-7; D gene ambiguous. Germline values: CDR1 SSHAT, CDR2 FNYEAQ (reference sequence). The CDR3 spans 16 residues. V lost 1 base to trimming and J lost 2 bases, with 12 bases between them. This CDR3 reads CASSLGGPHPYNEQFF. DNA of the CDR3: TGTGCCAGCAGCTTAGGTGGGCCGCATCCCTACAATGAGCAGTTCTTC. The complete variable domain, with remaining parts taken from reference TRBV7-7 and TRBJ2-1, reads GAGVSQSPRYKVTKRGQDVTLRCDPISSHATLYWYQQALGQGPEFLTYFNYEAQPDKSGLPSDRFSAERPEGSISTLTIQRTEQRDSAMYRCASSLGGPHPYNEQFFGPGTRLTVL.

This clonotype has ten or more counts. The chain carries TRBV20-1 and TRBJ1-1; tentatively, D is TRBD1 (6 bases). The CDR3 loop spans 18 amino acids. The germline CDR1 and CDR2 sequences are DFQATT and SNEGSKA (reference sequence). Trimming stripped 0 bases from V and 2 bases from J, with 22 bases between. As DNA, the CDR3 is TGCAGTGCTAGAGATCGGTTGCGGGGGCTGGGGAGAAACACTGAAGCTTTCTTT. Translated, it gives CSARDRLRGLGRNTEAFF.

V is TRBV12-3 or TRBV12-4 and J is TRBJ1-5; maybe TRBD1 (6 bases). Between the trimmed V and J ends, which lost 1 base and 9 bases, there was a span of 13 bases. The CDR3 has 14 amino acids. CDR3: CASSLGQGKGPQHF. In DNA form, the CDR3 reads TGTGCCAGCAGTTTAGGGCAGGGGAAGGGGCCCCAGCATTTT.